This section outlines one TCR beta chain sequence together with its context. This sample is part of a study of control samples from healthy donors and cancer patients. Generated by immunoSEQ multiplex PCR, the TCRdb table keeps only in-frame clones and is missing some. The profile shows about 73,000 clones, approximately 94% of them singletons. The CDR3 runs to 18 residues. J lost 4 bases, V lost 2 bases, and 12 bases had no gene match. The germline CDR1 and CDR2 sequences are MNHNS and SASEGT. The chain recombines TRBV6-1 with TRBJ2-3; TRBD2 matches 10 bases. This sequence originates from a middle-aged woman in good health. The sequenced sample consisted of blood. This CDR3 reads CASSESMIAGGGPDTQYF. CDR3 DNA sequence: TGTGCCAGCAGTGAATCGATGATAGCGGGAGGAGGGCCAGATACGCAGTATTTT.